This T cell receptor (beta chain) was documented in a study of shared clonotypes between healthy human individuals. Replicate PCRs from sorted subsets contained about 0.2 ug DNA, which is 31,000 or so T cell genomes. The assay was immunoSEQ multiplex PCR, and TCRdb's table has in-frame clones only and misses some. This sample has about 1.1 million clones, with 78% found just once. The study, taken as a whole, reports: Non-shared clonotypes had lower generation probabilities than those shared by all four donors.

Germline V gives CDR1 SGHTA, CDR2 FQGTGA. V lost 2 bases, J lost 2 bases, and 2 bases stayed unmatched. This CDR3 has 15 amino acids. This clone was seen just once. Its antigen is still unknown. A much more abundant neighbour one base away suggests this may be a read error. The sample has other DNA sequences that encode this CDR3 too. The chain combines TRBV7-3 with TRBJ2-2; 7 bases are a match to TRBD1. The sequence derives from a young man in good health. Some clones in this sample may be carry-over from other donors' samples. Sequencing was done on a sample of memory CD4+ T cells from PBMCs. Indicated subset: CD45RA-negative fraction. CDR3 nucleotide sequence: TGTGCCAGCAGCTTAGGGACAGCCAACACCGGGGAGCTGTTTTTT. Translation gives CASSLGTANTGELFF. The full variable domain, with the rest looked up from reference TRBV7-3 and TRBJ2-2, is GAGVSQTPSNKVTEKGKYVELRCDPISGHTALYWYRQSLGQGPEFLIYFQGTGAADDSGLPNDRFFAVRPEGSVSTLKIQRTERGDSAVYLCASSLGTANTGELFFGEGSRLTVL.